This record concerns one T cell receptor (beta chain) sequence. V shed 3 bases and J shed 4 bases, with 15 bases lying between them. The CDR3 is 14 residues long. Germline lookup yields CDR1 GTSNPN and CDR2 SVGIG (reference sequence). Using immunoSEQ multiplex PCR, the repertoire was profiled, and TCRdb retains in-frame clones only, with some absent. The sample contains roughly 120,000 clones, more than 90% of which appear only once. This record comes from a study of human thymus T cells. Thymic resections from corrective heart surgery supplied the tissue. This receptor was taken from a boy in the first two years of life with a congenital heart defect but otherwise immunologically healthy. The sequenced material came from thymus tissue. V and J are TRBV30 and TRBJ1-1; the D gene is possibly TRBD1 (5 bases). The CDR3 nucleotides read TGTGCCTGGAGCGAAAGGGGAATCGGCACTGAAGCTTTCTTT. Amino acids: CAWSERGIGTEAFF.